Below, 15 T cell receptor beta chains from the same sample are listed, as sequenced in a study of blood T cell repertoires in COVID-19. Method: immunoSEQ multiplex PCR; TCRdb's copy keeps in-frame clones and lacks some. The sample carries fewer than 600,000 clones, over 75% recorded once. Sequences were obtained from PBMCs or T cells enriched from blood (not recorded which). These receptors came from a woman in her thirties or forties who had recovered from COVID-19.

The chain recombines TRBV10-3 with TRBJ2-1, with 9 bases aligning to TRBD1. Germline CDR1 reads ENHRY; CDR2 reads SYGVKD. The CDR3 totals 15 residues. V trimming: 3 bases; J trimming: 8 bases; junction bases outside the gene matches: 8. DNA of the CDR3: TGTGCCATCAGTGACCCCGGGACAGGGAGACATGAGCAGTTCTTC. Protein: CAISDPGTGRHEQFF.

The rearrangement joins TRBV24-1 to TRBJ2-1; 12 bases line up with TRBD2. J lost 4 bases, V lost 4 bases, and 4 bases had no gene match. Germline CDR1 reads KGHDR; CDR2 reads SFDVKD. This CDR3 contains 16 residues. CDR3 coding DNA: TGTGCCACCAGTGACCCTGGACTAGCGGGGTACAATGAGCAGTTCTTC. It is translated as CATSDPGLAGYNEQFF.

The genes are TRBV13 and TRBJ2-2; 8 nucleotides match TRBD2. After removal of 3 bases from V and 4 bases from J, the junction contained 7 bases not matched to a gene. CDR1 and CDR2 from the germline V gene are PRHDT and FYEKMQ (reference sequence). This CDR3 is 16 amino acids long. The DNA for the CDR3 is TGTGCCAGCAGCTTCTCGGGAGGGCGAGGCACCGGGGAGCTGTTTTTT. Encoded protein: CASSFSGGRGTGELFF. Complete variable domain (other parts from reference TRBV13 and TRBJ2-2): AAGVIQSPRHLIKEKRETATLKCYPIPRHDTVYWYQQGPGQDPQFLISFYEKMQSDKGSIPDRFSAQQFSDYHSELNMSSLELGDSALYFCASSFSGGRGTGELFFGEGSRLTVL.

The V call is TRBV7-9, the J call TRBJ1-2; possibly TRBD1 for D (6 bases). V lost 6 bases and J 2 bases, leaving 10 bases between the germline ends. Germline V CDR1 and CDR2: SEHNR, FQNEAQ (reference sequence). This CDR3 contains 13 residues. Written as DNA, the CDR3 is TGTGCCAGCAGTTTCGGACAGAACTATGGCTACACCTTC. Its translation is CASSFGQNYGYTF.

This chain connects TRBV15 to TRBJ1-4, with 9 positions matching TRBD1. The CDR3 has 15 residues. V shed 2 bases and J 8 bases; nucleotides not matched to a gene: 6. Germline loops: CDR1 LNHNV, CDR2 YYDKDF (reference sequence). CDR3 loop: CATSRYRGLGEKLFF. CDR3 sequence (DNA): TGTGCCACCAGCAGATACAGGGGGCTTGGAGAAAAACTGTTTTTT.

The V gene is TRBV27, the J gene TRBJ2-5; weak D call: TRBD1 (6 bases). Germline CDR1 reads MNHEY; CDR2 reads SMNVEV (reference sequence). This CDR3 has 14 amino acids. Trimming removed 6 bases from V and 2 bases from J, with 13 bases in between. The CDR3 is CASRRTGQQETQYF. In DNA form, the CDR3 reads TGTGCCAGCAGGAGGACCGGACAGCAAGAGACCCAGTACTTC.

The rearrangement uses TRBV25-1 and TRBJ1-6; D gene ambiguous. V lost 7 bases and J 10 bases, leaving 14 bases between the germline ends. Germline CDR1 MGHDK, CDR2 SYGVNS. The CDR3 covers 13 residues. CDR3 loop: CASTRFPNSPLHF. The CDR3 DNA reads TGTGCCAGCACCCGTTTCCCTAACTCACCCCTCCACTTT.

The V call is TRBV27, the J call TRBJ1-2; 9 positions agree with TRBD1. CDR3 size: 13 residues. After removal of 5 bases from V and 7 bases from J, the junction contained 5 bases not matched to a gene. Germline V gene data show CDR1 as MNHEY and CDR2 as SMNVEV (reference sequence). CDR3 sequence: CASSRTGGVGYTF. CDR3 bases: TGTGCCAGCAGTCGAACAGGGGGCGTTGGCTACACCTTC.

V gene TRBV6-2 or TRBV6-3 combines with J gene TRBJ2-7; tentative D call: TRBD2 (6 bases). V lost 2 bases to trimming and J lost 2 bases, with 10 bases between them. The CDR3 is made up of 14 amino acids. The germline gives CDR1 MNHEY, CDR2 SVGEGT. The DNA for the CDR3 is TGTGCCAGCAGTTACCAAGCGGGTACCTACGAGCAGTACTTC. Translating it yields CASSYQAGTYEQYF.

The rearrangement joins TRBV5-4 to TRBJ2-7, with a tentative D call TRBD1 (6 bases). V was pared by 0 bases and J by 0 bases, with 16 bases between. The CDR3 contains 17 residues. Germline V gene sequence: CDR1 SGHNT, CDR2 YYREEE (reference sequence). In nucleotides, the CDR3 is TGTGCCAGCAGCTTGGCCTTTGGCGGACAGAGCTCCTACGAGCAGTACTTC. Translation: CASSLAFGGQSSYEQYF. Supplemented by reference TRBV5-4 and TRBJ2-7, the full variable domain reads ETGVTQSPTHLIKTRGQQVTLRCSSQSGHNTVSWYQQALGQGPQFIFQYYREEENGRGNFPPRFSGLQFPNYSSELNVNALELDDSALYLCASSLAFGGQSSYEQYFGPGTRLTVT.

The gene calls are TRBV30 and TRBJ1-3; D is uncertain. This CDR3 is 14 amino acids long. Trimming stripped 4 bases from V and 0 bases from J, with 10 bases between. Per the germline V gene, CDR1 is GTSNPN and CDR2 is SVGIG (reference sequence). The CDR3 nucleotides read TGTGCCTGGACCGCCGTAGTCTCTGGAAACACCATATATTTT. Its translation is CAWTAVVSGNTIYF.

V gene TRBV3-1 (or the pseudogene TRBV3-2) combines with J gene TRBJ1-4; D is unresolved. Per germline, CDR1 LGHDT and CDR2 YNNKEL (reference sequence). This CDR3 region has 17 residues. Trimming shortened V by 4 bases and J by 1 base, and 16 bases separated the two germline ends. CDR3 loop: CASSRPSFGETNEKLFF. The CDR3 DNA is TGTGCCAGCAGCCGACCTTCTTTCGGGGAAACTAATGAAAAACTGTTTTTT.

This clone showed up just a few times. This chain joins TRBV7-7 and TRBJ2-2, with TRBD1 identical over 9 bases. The ends lost 5 bases at V and 4 bases at J; junction bases unmatched: 5. The CDR3 totals 15 residues. Germline assignment: CDR1 SSHAT and CDR2 FNYEAQ (reference sequence). The CDR3 nucleotides are TGTGCCAGCAGCGCCGGGACAGGGCGCACCGGGGAGCTGTTTTTT. It yields the protein CASSAGTGRTGELFF.

The V gene is TRBV5-1, the J gene TRBJ2-5; tentative D call: TRBD1 (6 bases). Germline V gives CDR1 SGHRS, CDR2 YFSETQ. The V end was cut by 3 bases, the J end by 2 bases, with 17 bases between. The CDR3 covers 16 residues. For the CDR3, the DNA is TGCGCCAGCAGCTATGGAGGACAGCCGCCTCAAGAGACCCAGTACTTC. Protein: CASSYGGQPPQETQYF.

This rearrangement joins TRBV7-9 to TRBJ2-2, with a tentative D call TRBD2 (6 bases). The CDR3 spans 16 residues. Germline lookup yields CDR1 SEHNR and CDR2 FQNEAQ (reference sequence). V lost 1 base to trimming and J lost 5 bases, with 14 bases between them. The CDR3 DNA sequence: TGTGCCAGCAGCTTAGGGTTCGGGACTCCGACCGGGGAGCTGTTTTTT. Encoded protein: CASSLGFGTPTGELFF.